Here is one T cell receptor beta chain with its context. Its antigen is currently not known. The sample holds no much larger clone one base away, and base qualities are not on file. TCRbeta CDR3 regions were amplified from genomic DNA using the immunoSEQ Assay, a bias-controlled multiplex PCR. The source study handled its data this way. Nucleated cell counts per sample were estimated from amplification of reference gene primers within the assay. Sequence reads were collapsed and filtered to measure the absolute abundance of every unique TCRbeta CDR3 rearrangement. For each sample, productive Simpson clonality was calculated by taking the square root of Simpson's diversity index across productive rearrangements. In TCRdb, the immuneACCESS table is reduced to in-frame sequences with V and J assigned. These tables do not hold every clone; where another copy was compared, an unresolved V gene accounts for under half, and the others remain unexplained. V, J and clone size are those of that table, while D and trimming were read from the DNA. Present in this sample are 130,000 to 150,000 clones, approximately 82% of which were seen just once. The top ten hold roughly a tenth of the sample.

The record originates from a study of blood T cell repertoires in COVID-19 (dated by TCRdb to the early 2020s). About the full investigation: Collaborator samples came from the United States, Italy and Spain and covered acute and convalescent phases of COVID-19. The material from the prospective study consisted of cDNA or gDNA derived from T cells, B-cell-depleted T cells, or PBMCs. A de-identified subject ID, COVID-19 status, age in years and sex were almost always included in the sample metadata. Samples came from the ongoing ImmuneRACE study (first 160 participants) plus 1,254 subjects from 6 global collaborators. Where available, HLA class I and class II types were taken from metadata supplied by the sample provider and were not determined by assay-based typing. The repertoires were released in a freely available public database meant as a resource for research on the immune response to SARS-CoV-2. Deeply sampled blood TCRbeta repertoires from subjects exposed to, actively infected with, or recovered from COVID-19 were included in the dataset. The research as a whole found: The amount of clinical and demographic metadata varied by source and participant and was provided uncurated.

Whole blood was collected in K2EDTA tubes by collaborating institutions according to the institutions' own protocols. For TCRbeta analysis, collaborator samples were shipped as frozen whole blood, as isolated PBMCs, or as DNA extracted from either sample type. Trimming leaves V shorter by 9 bases and J shorter by 9 bases, with the junction holding 10 bases beyond the gene matches. Taken from cysteine to phenylalanine, the CDR3 has 13 residues. Just CDR3 DNA is preserved here, 39 bases in frame from base 1. The germline V gene specifies SNHLY as CDR1 and FYNNEI as CDR2. The chain links TRBV2 with TRBJ1-2; the junction holds 10 bases that match TRBD1. Sequences were obtained from peripheral blood. The TCR originated in a man in his fifties or sixties with active or convalescent COVID-19. CDR3 protein: CASIRQGATSYTF. The sequence in DNA is TGTGCCAGTATCCGACAGGGGGCGACAAGCTACACCTTC.